The 7 T cell receptor beta chains in this list originate from one sample, sequenced in a study of T cells in Graves' hyperthyroidism and ophthalmopathy. Researchers took RNA transcripts and amplified the TCR beta CDR3 regions from them. TCR CDR3 regions were first amplified by RT-PCR with HTBI primers. TCRdb recomputed calls from the multiplex PCR reads with MiXCR, one row per CDR3 protein. The table shows about 480,000 distinct CDR3 sequences, with under 15% occurring only once. Sequencing used blood. The receptors come from a woman between 18 and 29 years old with Graves' hyperthyroidism.

This clonotype was seen ten or more times. The gene calls are TRBV10-3 and TRBJ2-1; TRBD2 agrees at 7 bases. Trimming removed 3 bases from V and 3 bases from J; junction bases left unmatched: 2. The CDR3 runs 14 residues. CDR1 is ENHRY, CDR2 SYGVKD, per germline. Here the CDR3 reads CAISDKRDYNEQFF. DNA for the CDR3: TGTGCCATCAGTGATAAGCGGGACTACAATGAGCAGTTCTTC.

This clonotype was seen many times. The chain is built from TRBV5-1 and TRBJ2-5; 7 bases map to TRBD2. The CDR3 extends over 13 amino acids. Germline V lookup: CDR1 SGHRS, CDR2 YFSETQ. V gave up 6 bases and J gave up 5 bases; unmatched junction bases: 7. Written as DNA, the CDR3 is TGCGCCAGCAACCAAGGTAGCGGGGAGACCCAGTACTTC. It yields the protein CASNQGSGETQYF.

This clonotype was detected many times. The chain links TRBV27 to TRBJ2-7; TRBD1 might be the D (7 bases). Germline V gene sequence: CDR1 MNHEY, CDR2 SMNVEV (reference sequence). With 5 bases removed from V and 2 bases from J, the gap between germline ends came to 13 bases. This CDR3 contains 14 residues. The CDR3 DNA follows: TGTGCCAGCAGTCCAGGGGGGCGCCCCTACGAGCAGTACGTC. Translation gives CASSPGGRPYEQYV.

Ten or more counts support this clonotype. CDR3 loop: CASSLMAALYGYTF. The DNA for the CDR3 is TGTGCCAGCAGCTTAATGGCAGCTCTCTATGGCTACACCTTC. The V call is TRBV11-2, the J call TRBJ1-2; D is uncertain. Per germline, CDR1 SGHAT and CDR2 FQNNGV. The CDR3 totals 14 residues. Trimming cost V 2 bases and J 4 bases, with 11 bases left between them.

This clonotype appeared many times. This chain joins TRBV2 and TRBJ1-5, with D possibly TRBD1 on 5 matching bases. Trimming took 7 bases from V and 3 from J, leaving 19 bases between them. The CDR3 runs to 16 residues. Germline-derived CDR1 and CDR2 are SNHLY and FYNNEI. CDR3 sequence (DNA): TGTGCCAGCACCCTGACCCAGGGTATGTTCAATCAGCCCCAGCATTTT. The encoded protein is CASTLTQGMFNQPQHF.

This clonotype has a handful of counts. V and J are TRBV19 and TRBJ1-5, with a tentative D call TRBD1 (6 bases). The CDR3 length is 15 residues. The ends were cut back, 8 bases at V and 0 bases at J, with 14 bases in the middle. The germline V gene encodes CDR1 LNHDA and CDR2 SQIVND (reference sequence). The DNA of the CDR3 is TGTGCCAGTTCTCCACAGGGTTATAGCAATCAGCCCCAGCATTTT. This sequence encodes CASSPQGYSNQPQHF.

The J gene is TRBJ2-7, the V gene TRBV12-3 or TRBV12-4; 8 positions agree with TRBD2. V lost 1 base, J lost 6 bases, and 11 bases stayed unmatched. CDR3 length: 16 residues. The CDR3: CASSLGGGTRAAEQYF. In DNA form, the CDR3 reads TGTGCCAGCAGTTTAGGCGGGGGGACCCGAGCGGCCGAGCAGTACTTC.